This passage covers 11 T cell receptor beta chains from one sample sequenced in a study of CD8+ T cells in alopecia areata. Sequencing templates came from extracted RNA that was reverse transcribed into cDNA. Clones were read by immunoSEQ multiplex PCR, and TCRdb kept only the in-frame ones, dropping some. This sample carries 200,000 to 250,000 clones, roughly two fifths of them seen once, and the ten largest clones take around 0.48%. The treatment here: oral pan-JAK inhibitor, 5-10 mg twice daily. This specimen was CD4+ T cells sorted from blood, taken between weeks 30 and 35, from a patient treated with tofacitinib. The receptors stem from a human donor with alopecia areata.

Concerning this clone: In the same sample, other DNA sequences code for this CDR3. CDR3 in amino acids: CASSLSITDTQYF. CDR3 coding DNA: TGTGCCAGCAGCTTATCCATCACAGATACGCAGTATTTT. The chain has TRBV7-3 and TRBJ2-3; D is unresolved. This CDR3 has 13 amino acids. Germline CDR1 is SGHTA and CDR2 is FQGTGA. V was clipped by 2 bases and J by 2 bases, with 5 bases between them.

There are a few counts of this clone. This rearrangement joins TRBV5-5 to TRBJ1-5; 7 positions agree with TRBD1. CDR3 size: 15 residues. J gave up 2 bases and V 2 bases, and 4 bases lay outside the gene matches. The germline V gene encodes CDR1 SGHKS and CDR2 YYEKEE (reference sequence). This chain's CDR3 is CASSLTRGRNQPQHF. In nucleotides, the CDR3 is TGTGCCAGCAGCTTAACGAGGGGGCGCAATCAGCCCCAGCATTTT.

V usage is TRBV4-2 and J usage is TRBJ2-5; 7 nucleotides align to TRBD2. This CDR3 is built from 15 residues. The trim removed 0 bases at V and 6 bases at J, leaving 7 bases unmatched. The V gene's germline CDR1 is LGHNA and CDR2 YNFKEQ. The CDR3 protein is CASSQDPEGGKTQYF. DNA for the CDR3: TGTGCCAGCAGCCAAGATCCGGAGGGAGGGAAGACCCAGTACTTC.

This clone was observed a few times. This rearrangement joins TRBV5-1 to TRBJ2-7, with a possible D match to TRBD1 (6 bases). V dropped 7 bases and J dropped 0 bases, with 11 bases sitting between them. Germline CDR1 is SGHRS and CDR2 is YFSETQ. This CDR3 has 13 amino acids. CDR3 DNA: TGCGCCAGCGGACGGGACACCTCCTACGAGCAGTACTTC. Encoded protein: CASGRDTSYEQYF. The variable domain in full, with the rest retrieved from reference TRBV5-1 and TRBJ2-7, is KAGVTQTPRYLIKTRGQQVTLSCSPISGHRSVSWYQQTPGQGLQFLFEYFSETQRNKGNFPGRFSGRQFSNSRSEMNVSTLELGDSALYLCASGRDTSYEQYFGPGTRLTVT.

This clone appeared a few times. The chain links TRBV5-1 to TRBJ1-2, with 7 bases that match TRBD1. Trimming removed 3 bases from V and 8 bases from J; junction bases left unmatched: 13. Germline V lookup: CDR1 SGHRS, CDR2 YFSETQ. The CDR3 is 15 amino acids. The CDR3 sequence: CASSYYRGGEGGYTF. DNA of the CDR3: TGCGCCAGCAGCTACTATCGAGGGGGCGAAGGAGGCTACACCTTC.

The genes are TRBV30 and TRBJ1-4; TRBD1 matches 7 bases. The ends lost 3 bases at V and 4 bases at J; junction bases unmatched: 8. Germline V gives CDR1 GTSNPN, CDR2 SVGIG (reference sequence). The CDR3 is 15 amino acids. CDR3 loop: CAWRAGTADNEKLFF. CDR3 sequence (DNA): TGTGCCTGGAGAGCAGGGACAGCGGATAATGAAAAACTGTTTTTT. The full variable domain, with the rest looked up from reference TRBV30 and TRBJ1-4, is SQTIHQWPATLVQPVGSPLSLECTVEGTSNPNLYWYRQAAGRGLQLLFYSVGIGQISSEVPQNLSASRPQDRQFILSSKKLLLSDSGFYLCAWRAGTADNEKLFFGSGTQLSVL.

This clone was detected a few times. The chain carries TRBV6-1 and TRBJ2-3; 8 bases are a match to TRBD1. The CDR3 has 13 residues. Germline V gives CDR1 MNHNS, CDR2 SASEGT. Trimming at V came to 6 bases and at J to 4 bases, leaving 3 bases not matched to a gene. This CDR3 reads CASRLTGADTQYF. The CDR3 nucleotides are TGTGCCAGCAGGCTGACAGGGGCAGATACGCAGTATTTT.

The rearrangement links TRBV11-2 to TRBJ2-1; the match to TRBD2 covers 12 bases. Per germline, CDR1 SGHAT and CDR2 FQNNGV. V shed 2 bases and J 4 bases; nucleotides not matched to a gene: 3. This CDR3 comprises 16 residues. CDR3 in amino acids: CASSLRLAGVYNEQFF. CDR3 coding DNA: TGTGCCAGCAGCTTAAGACTAGCGGGGGTGTACAATGAGCAGTTCTTC. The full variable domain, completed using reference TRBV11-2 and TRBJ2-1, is EAGVAQSPRYKIIEKRQSVAFWCNPISGHATLYWYQQILGQGPKLLIQFQNNGVVDDSQLPKDRFSAERLKGVDSTLKIQPAKLEDSAVYLCASSLRLAGVYNEQFFGPGTRLTVL.

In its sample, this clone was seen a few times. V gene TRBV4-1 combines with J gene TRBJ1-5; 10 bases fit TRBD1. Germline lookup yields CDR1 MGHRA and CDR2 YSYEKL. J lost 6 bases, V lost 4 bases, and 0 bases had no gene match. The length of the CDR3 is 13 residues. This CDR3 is CASSRQGAQPQHF. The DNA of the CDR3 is TGCGCCAGCAGCCGACAGGGGGCTCAGCCCCAGCATTTT.

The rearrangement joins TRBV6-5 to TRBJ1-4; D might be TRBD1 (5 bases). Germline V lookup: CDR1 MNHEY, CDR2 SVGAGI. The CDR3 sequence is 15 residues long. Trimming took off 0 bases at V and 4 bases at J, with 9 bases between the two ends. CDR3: CASSYSKGFNEKLFF. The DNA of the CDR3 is TGTGCCAGCAGTTACTCGAAGGGGTTTAATGAAAAACTGTTTTTT.

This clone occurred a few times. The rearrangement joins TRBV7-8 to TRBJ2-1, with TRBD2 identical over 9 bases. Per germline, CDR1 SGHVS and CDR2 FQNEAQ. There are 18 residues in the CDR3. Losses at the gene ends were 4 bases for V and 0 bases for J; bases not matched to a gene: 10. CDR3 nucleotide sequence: TGTGCCAGCAGCTCCAGGACTAGCGCGATCAGCTCCTACAATGAGCAGTTCTTC. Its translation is CASSSRTSAISSYNEQFF.